Listed below are T cell receptor beta chains from one sample, sequenced in a study of T cell responses to AZD1222 COVID-19 vaccine. The data were produced by immunoSEQ multiplex PCR, yet TCRdb's version contains in-frame clones alone and is incomplete. The sample yields 250,000 to 300,000 clones, 85% to 95% seen once. The sample was peripheral blood, taken 28 days after the second AZD1222 dose. The receptor source for this set is an adult who received the AZD1222 COVID-19 vaccine. The conserved cysteine and the conserved F or W are not part of the CDR3 here.

ASSLATGVGGYT,TRBV5-6,TRBJ1-2
ASSEAGPTQY,TRBV2,TRBJ2-3
AWSALSGGLYEQY,TRBV30,TRBJ2-7
ASSQDLSKQY,TRBV3-1/TRBV3-2,TRBJ2-7
ASSPWSNQPQH,TRBV11-2,TRBJ1-5
ASGENGQRGYT,TRBV3-1/TRBV3-2,TRBJ1-2
ASSLGTTGEQY,TRBV28,TRBJ2-7
ASSEVVGGNQPQH,TRBV6-1,TRBJ1-5
ASSYRLAGDSDTQY,TRBV5-4,TRBJ2-3
ASSFLTGLGYEQY,TRBV5-1,TRBJ2-7
ASSLIPGSHEQY,TRBV5-1,TRBJ2-7
ASSLGGTENTGELF,TRBV28,TRBJ2-2
ASSETIYEQY,TRBV6-1,TRBJ2-7
ASGRDNYNEQF,TRBV19,TRBJ2-1
ASSLGTGNTEAF,TRBV5-1,TRBJ1-1
ASSAAMGNNYGYT,TRBV28,TRBJ1-2
SVEDRRGERETQY,TRBV29-1,TRBJ2-5
ASSPTPAGVGEQY,TRBV7-2,TRBJ2-7
ASMARAGLNTEAF,TRBV6-4,TRBJ1-1
ASSIGTAQGSGYGYT,TRBV19,TRBJ1-2
ASSLRVNQPQH,TRBV7-2,TRBJ1-5
ASSQAPGQDDSPLH,TRBV4-1,TRBJ1-6
ASSSTRNQPQH,TRBV19,TRBJ1-5
ATGESYNEQF,TRBV28,TRBJ2-1
ASSANYRVGSPLH,TRBV9,TRBJ1-6
ASSQERGSYSNQPQH,TRBV4-1,TRBJ1-5
ASRNNSSGNTIY,TRBV19,TRBJ1-3
ASSQEITGSNRGGYT,TRBV4-3,TRBJ1-2
ASSDPGTGVRYEQY,TRBV10-1,TRBJ2-7
ASSISGTSSYEQY,TRBV11-2,TRBJ2-7
ASSRGLAGGLWEQY,TRBV3-1/TRBV3-2,TRBJ2-7
ASSLSGTGDEQY,TRBV28,TRBJ2-7
ASSRSSGGYTDTQY,TRBV9,TRBJ2-3
ASSPHGAKHNEQF,TRBV3-1/TRBV3-2,TRBJ2-1
ASSMGQSGTGELF,TRBV7-9,TRBJ2-2
AISDMVYSNQPQH,TRBV10-3,TRBJ1-5
ASSLPHSPGVPY,TRBV7-9,TRBJ2-7
SVESGNEKLF,TRBV29-1,TRBJ1-4
AISESGGYEAF,TRBV10-3,TRBJ1-1
ASSFQPYPLH,TRBV12-3/TRBV12-4,TRBJ1-6
ASRRSASGTDTQY,TRBV19,TRBJ2-3
ASSVDGYTEAF,TRBV4-3,TRBJ1-1
ASINDRGAVTEAF,TRBV28,TRBJ1-1
ASSLLRTSGRETQY,TRBV7-2,TRBJ2-5
ASSPVGQPNTGELF,TRBV7-2,TRBJ2-2
ASSLSGTGLETQY,TRBV27,TRBJ2-5
AISVGGGAYEQY,TRBV10-3,TRBJ2-7
ASSLPGLAVDEQF,TRBV5-1,TRBJ2-1
ASTIDRFSDTQY,TRBV19,TRBJ2-3
ASGAGSGASEAF,TRBV18,TRBJ1-1
ASSQQRETQY,TRBV18,TRBJ2-5